Described below is a single T cell receptor beta chain sequence and its context. A junction boundary mismatches the germline segment, possibly from a read error. The data were obtained in a study of CDR3 diversity in severe acne. Germline values: CDR1 SGHNT, CDR2 YYREEE (reference sequence). CDR3 length: 16 residues. One entry per CDR3 protein results from TCRdb running MiXCR on the PCR reads. The sample shows tens of thousands of distinct CDR3 sequences, approximately 51% of them seen only once. The sequencing input was blood. The sequence derives from a male donor in good health, without acne. The chain uses TRBV5-4 and TRBJ2-3; D may be TRBD2 (5 bases). The CDR3, as DNA: TGTGCCAGCAACTTGGCCCCACTAGATTCCACAGATACGCAGTATTTT. It yields the protein CASNLAPLDSTDTQYF.